These T cell receptor beta chains were read from a single sample in a study of T cell responses to AZD1222 COVID-19 vaccine. The table came from immunoSEQ multiplex PCR; TCRdb's copy has only in-frame clones and leaves some out. Of about 59,000 clones listed, 89% are singletons. Sequences were derived from peripheral blood, sampled 28 days after the second AZD1222 dose. Source of these receptors: an adult who received the AZD1222 COVID-19 vaccine. CDR3s include the opening cysteine and the closing phenylalanine or tryptophan. The D gene is left open where the match is weak.

J gene,D gene,V gene,CDR3 DNA,CDR3 protein
TRBJ2-7,-,TRBV28,TGTGCCAGCCAGCTAATGGGTTACGAGCAGTACTTC,CASQLMGYEQYF
TRBJ1-3,-,TRBV20-1,TGCAGTGCTAGTAATGGAAACACCATATATTTT,CSASNGNTIYF
TRBJ1-2,TRBD1,TRBV2,TGTGCCCCAGCCGGGACAGATCATGGCTACACCTTC,CAPAGTDHGYTF
TRBJ1-4,-,TRBV6-6,TGTGCCAGCAGTTCCTACACACCCAATGATGAAAAACTGTTTTTT,CASSSYTPNDEKLFF
TRBJ1-2,TRBD1,TRBV9,TGTGCCAGCAGCGCCACCTCTCCTACCAGGGGGGGCTACACCTTC,CASSATSPTRGGYTF
TRBJ2-7,-,TRBV6-2/TRBV6-3,TGTGCCAGCAGTTGGGATGCTGAGCAGTACTTC,CASSWDAEQYF
TRBJ1-6,-,TRBV6-6,TGTGCCAGCAGATTGGCCTCAGGGCCGGATTCACCCCTCCACTTT,CASRLASGPDSPLHF
TRBJ2-2,TRBD2,TRBV14,TGTGCCAGCAGCCCATTAGCGGGAGTGGCCGGGGAGCTGTTTTTT,CASSPLAGVAGELFF
TRBJ2-7,-,TRBV13,TGTGCCAGCAGCTTAGTGGGAACCCACGAGCAGTACTTC,CASSLVGTHEQYF
TRBJ2-6,TRBD1,TRBV9,TGTGCCAGCAGCGCCCAGACAGGGATCAACTCTGGGGCCAACGTCCTGACTTTC,CASSAQTGINSGANVLTF
TRBJ1-4,-,TRBV28,TGTGCCAGCCTTACTAAGGGACGGTGGAATGAAAAACTGTTTTTT,CASLTKGRWNEKLFF
TRBJ2-5,TRBD2,TRBV5-1,TGCGCCAGCAGCACGACAGCGGGGGGCCAAGAGACCCAGTACTTC,CASSTTAGGQETQYF
TRBJ1-1,-,TRBV16,TGTGCCAGCAGCCAGAGTATAAGGGTGGGCACTGAAGCTTTCTTT,CASSQSIRVGTEAFF
TRBJ2-2,-,TRBV24-1,TGTGCCACCAGAGGAGAAGACACCGGGGAGCTGTTTTTT,CATRGEDTGELFF
TRBJ1-2,-,TRBV6-2/TRBV6-3,TGTGCCAGCAGTTACATTCGCAGCGGAGGCTACACCTTC,CASSYIRSGGYTF
TRBJ2-7,TRBD1,TRBV5-4,TGTGCCAGCAGCTTTTTTCCCCGGGACAGGGACTACGAGCAGTACTTC,CASSFFPRDRDYEQYF
TRBJ1-4,-,TRBV4-1,TGCGCCAGCAGCCAATTAGGAGGGAATAATGAAAAACTGTTTTTT,CASSQLGGNNEKLFF
TRBJ2-5,-,TRBV24-1,TGTGCCACCAGTGGGCGGGGCGGGGAAGAGACCCAGTACTTC,CATSGRGGEETQYF
TRBJ2-1,TRBD2,TRBV5-4,TGTGCCAGCAGCTTGGGTAGCGGGGGGACCAATGAGCAGTTCTTC,CASSLGSGGTNEQFF
TRBJ2-5,-,TRBV23-1,TGCGCCAGCAGCCGAGGTGGTGGGCCAGGGTCTTCCCAGTACTTC,CASSRGGGPGSSQYF
TRBJ2-1,-,TRBV9,TGTGCCAGCAGCGTGGACGGGGCAAGCTACAATGAGCAGTTCTTC,CASSVDGASYNEQFF
TRBJ2-2,-,TRBV28,TGTGCCAGCATCAGAGGAACCAACACCGGGGAGCTGTTTTTT,CASIRGTNTGELFF